This passage covers 19 T cell receptor beta chains from one sample sequenced in a study of blood T cell repertoires in COVID-19. Some clones are missing from TCRdb's copy, which holds only in-frame ones; the method was immunoSEQ multiplex PCR. The table lists hundreds of thousands of clones, around 88% of them singletons. Sequencing input: PBMCs or T cells enriched from blood (not recorded which). All receptors derive from a woman aged 40 to 50 who had recovered from COVID-19.

This chain joins TRBV18 and TRBJ2-1; D unresolved. The V gene's germline CDR1 is KGHSH and CDR2 LQKENI. This CDR3 region has 13 residues. V shed 4 bases and J shed 5 bases, with 9 bases lying between them. The CDR3 reads CASSLGYNNEQFF. The CDR3 nucleotides are TGTGCCAGCTCACTCGGGTATAACAATGAGCAGTTCTTC.

The chain is built from TRBV10-3 and TRBJ1-2; 8 positions agree with TRBD1. The V gene end was trimmed by 7 bases and the J gene end by 4 bases; junction bases not matched to a gene: 17. This CDR3 comprises 17 residues. Germline lookup yields CDR1 ENHRY and CDR2 SYGVKD. CDR3 region: CAIKSTGEARRGYGYTF. The CDR3 DNA is TGTGCCATCAAATCGACAGGGGAGGCCCGCCGTGGCTATGGCTACACCTTC.

The V call is TRBV5-1, the J call TRBJ2-5; 7 nucleotides match TRBD2. Germline trimming cut 5 bases from V and 2 bases from J; bases unmatched to any gene: 9. Germline CDR1 and CDR2: SGHRS and YFSETQ. The CDR3 has 15 residues. The CDR3 DNA reads TGCGCCAGCAGACCGAGCGGGGTAACTCAAGAGACCCAGTACTTC. Encoded protein: CASRPSGVTQETQYF.

J is TRBJ2-2 and V is TRBV12-5; 10 bases agree with TRBD1. This CDR3 is 14 amino acids long. CDR1 is LGHNT and CDR2 is FRNRAP in the germline V gene. The J segment lost 3 bases and the V segment lost 9 bases, leaving 4 bases of the junction unmatched. CDR3 amino acids: CASSGQGYTGELFF. DNA for the CDR3: TGTGCTAGCTCGGGACAGGGGTACACCGGGGAGCTGTTTTTT.

V and J are TRBV7-9 and TRBJ2-5; 10 nucleotides align to TRBD1. Germline trimming cut 5 bases from V and 1 base from J; bases unmatched to any gene: 7. CDR1 is SEHNR and CDR2 is FQNEAQ in the germline V gene (reference sequence). The CDR3 runs to 16 residues. CDR3 in DNA: TGTGCCAGCAGCAACCCTTGGGACAGGGGCCAAGAGACCCAGTACTTC. This encodes CASSNPWDRGQETQYF.

The V call is TRBV7-3, the J call TRBJ2-1; a weak D match, TRBD1 (6 bases). V dropped 5 bases and J dropped 3 bases, with 14 bases sitting between them. Germline V gene lookup returns CDR1 SGHTA and CDR2 FQGTGA. This CDR3 contains 15 residues. As DNA, the CDR3 is TGTGCCAGCAGCCGAGACAGGTCGGTCTACAATGAGCAGTTCTTC. This translates into CASSRDRSVYNEQFF.

V and J are TRBV4-1 and TRBJ2-7; the match to TRBD2 covers 9 bases. The germline V gene has CDR1 MGHRA and CDR2 YSYEKL. Trimming cost V 5 bases and J 5 bases; bases outside gene matches: 10. There are 15 residues in the CDR3. CDR3 sequence reads: CASSFSSGRINEQYF. As DNA, the CDR3 is TGCGCCAGCAGCTTCAGTAGCGGGAGAATCAACGAGCAGTACTTC.

The V gene is TRBV18, the J gene TRBJ2-1, with D perhaps matching TRBD2 (6 bases). V was pared by 4 bases and J by 4 bases, with 17 bases between. Germline CDR1 KGHSH, CDR2 LQKENI. The length of the CDR3 is 16 residues. The CDR3 spells CASSQPGLHPYNEQFF. As DNA, the CDR3 is TGTGCCAGCTCACAACCCGGACTACACCCTTACAATGAGCAGTTCTTC.

The V call is TRBV30, the J call TRBJ1-4; no clear D gene. V was pared by 3 bases and J by 3 bases, with 8 bases between. The CDR3 is 13 amino acids. Germline V gene data show CDR1 as GTSNPN and CDR2 as SVGIG (reference sequence). The CDR3 sequence is CAWRQYSNEKLFF. CDR3 nucleotide sequence: TGTGCCTGGAGACAGTATTCTAATGAAAAACTGTTTTTT.

This chain joins TRBV6-6 and TRBJ2-2; TRBD1 might be the D (6 bases). Germline V CDR1 and CDR2: MNHNY, SVGAGI (reference sequence). The CDR3 covers 12 residues. V was clipped by 10 bases and J by 4 bases, with 10 bases between them. DNA of the CDR3: TGTGCCACCACAGGGTTCACCGGGGAGCTGTTTTTT. Encoded protein: CATTGFTGELFF.

This clone was detected only a few times. The gene calls are TRBV6-5 and TRBJ2-3, with TRBD1 identical over 7 bases. Germline values: CDR1 MNHEY, CDR2 SVGAGI. V shed 2 bases, J shed 4 bases, and the junction held 6 bases outside the gene matches. The CDR3 is made up of 15 amino acids. The DNA of the CDR3 is TGTGCCAGCAGTTACGCAGGGGGTCGACCAGATACGCAGTATTTT. Protein product: CASSYAGGRPDTQYF.

This clone was picked up one time. This chain joins TRBV5-4 and TRBJ1-1; TRBD1 matches at 8 bases. CDR3 length: 15 amino acids. V lost 4 bases, J lost 1 base, and 6 bases stayed unmatched. Germline CDR1 and CDR2: SGHNT and YYREEE (reference sequence). As DNA, the CDR3 is TGTGCCAGCAGCATACGACAGGGGTGGAACACTGAAGCTTTCTTT. It yields the protein CASSIRQGWNTEAFF.

This chain links TRBV2 with TRBJ2-3; D is possibly TRBD2 (6 bases). V lost 4 bases to trimming and J lost 4 bases, with 15 bases between them. Looked up from germline, CDR1 is SNHLY and CDR2 is FYNNEI. This CDR3 is built from 15 residues. Here the CDR3 DNA reads TGTGCCAGCAGTGTAGGGTGGGCGGGACCAGATACGCAGTATTTT. As protein: CASSVGWAGPDTQYF.

The chain employs TRBV6-5 and TRBJ2-3, with D unclear. The germline CDR1 and CDR2 sequences are MNHEY and SVGAGI. The V gene lost 2 bases and the J gene lost 0 bases, with 6 bases spanning the gap. The CDR3 covers 14 residues. CDR3 loop: CASSYQTSTDTQYF. CDR3 bases: TGTGCCAGCAGTTACCAGACTAGCACAGATACGCAGTATTTT.

This clone has just one count. The V gene is TRBV29-1, the J gene TRBJ2-1; 10 bases align to TRBD2. Germline values: CDR1 SQVTM, CDR2 ANQGSEA. Trimming removed 7 bases from V and 8 bases from J; junction bases left unmatched: 14. This CDR3 is built from 15 residues. The CDR3 nucleotides read TGCAGCGAACGAGCTAGCGGGAGTGCAGGGGATGAGCAGTTCTTC. Its translation is CSERASGSAGDEQFF.

This chain uses TRBV7-3 with TRBJ2-1; the D gene is possibly TRBD1 (6 bases). From germline, CDR1 is SGHTA and CDR2 FQGTGA. The CDR3 is 16 residues long. V gave up 2 bases and J gave up 6 bases, with 17 bases separating them. Written as DNA, the CDR3 is TGTGCCAGCAGCTTAGTTGGGCAGGGGAACCTCAATGAGCAGTTCTTC. It encodes CASSLVGQGNLNEQFF.

The chain carries TRBV19 and TRBJ2-7; D possibly corresponds to TRBD2 (5 bases). With 9 bases removed from V and 2 bases from J, the gap between germline ends came to 14 bases. There are 13 residues in the CDR3. Germline V gene data show CDR1 as LNHDA and CDR2 as SQIVND (reference sequence). The CDR3 DNA follows: TGTGCCAGCTCCGCCGGGAACGCCTACGAGCAGTACTTC. It specifies CASSAGNAYEQYF.

The CDR3: CASSWDRDHNEQFF. CDR3 nucleotides: TGTGCCAGCAGCTGGGACAGGGACCACAATGAGCAGTTCTTC. The chain recombines TRBV7-9 with TRBJ2-1; 9 bases line up with TRBD1. Germline V CDR1 and CDR2: SEHNR, FQNEAQ (reference sequence). V was pared by 4 bases and J by 5 bases, with 3 bases of the junction left unmatched. The CDR3 totals 14 residues. Complete variable domain (other parts from reference TRBV7-9 and TRBJ2-1): DTGVSQNPRHKITKRGQNVTFRCDPISEHNRLYWYRQTLGQGPEFLTYFQNEAQLEKSRLLSDRFSAERPKGSFSTLEIQRTEQGDSAMYLCASSWDRDHNEQFFGPGTRLTVL.

This chain links TRBV4-1 with TRBJ2-7, with 7 positions matching TRBD1. Germline CDR1 MGHRA, CDR2 YSYEKL. With V trimmed by 2 bases and J by 1 base, 5 bases remained unmatched. The CDR3 runs to 15 residues. CDR3 nucleotide sequence: TGCGCCAGCAGCCAACCGACAGGGTGGTCCTACGAGCAGTACTTC. Amino acids: CASSQPTGWSYEQYF.